What follows are 8 T cell receptor beta chains derived from one specimen sequenced in a study of cytomegalovirus exposure and HLA in healthy donors (TCRdb year 2017). Library generation was performed with the immunoSEQ multiplex PCR assay. For the multiplex PCR, a mixture combining 60 forward primers for TCR Vbeta segments and 13 reverse primers for TCR Jbeta segments was used. TCRdb's version of the immuneACCESS table is confined to in-frame rearrangements and falls short of the full clone set. An unresolved V gene accounts for under half of the shortfall where checked; the remainder is of unknown origin. The sample data list about 220,000 clones, and 82% of these were observed just once. The top ten constitute approximately 6.5% of the sample. Sequencing was carried out using PBMCs. The receptors stem from a man aged 35-49 years in good health and CMV-seropositive.

A note on this clone: The sample holds other DNA sequences that translate to the same CDR3. CDR3 amino acids: CASSLGGSSYNEQFF. As DNA, the CDR3 is TGCGCCAGCAGCTTGGGCGGGAGCTCCTACAATGAGCAGTTCTTC. V and J are TRBV5-1 and TRBJ2-1; TRBD2 aligns across 7 bases. Germline loops: CDR1 SGHRS, CDR2 YFSETQ. This CDR3 region has 15 residues. V shed 0 bases and J 0 bases; nucleotides not matched to a gene: 0. Complete variable domain (other parts from reference TRBV5-1 and TRBJ2-1): KAGVTQTPRYLIKTRGQQVTLSCSPISGHRSVSWYQQTPGQGLQFLFEYFSETQRNKGNFPGRFSGRQFSNSRSEMNVSTLELGDSALYLCASSLGGSSYNEQFFGPGTRLTVL.

V is TRBV6-5 and J is TRBJ1-1; unclear D gene. The CDR3 consists of 14 residues. Germline CDR1 MNHEY, CDR2 SVGAGI. The ends were cut back, 3 bases at V and 5 bases at J, with 13 bases in the middle. The CDR3 nucleotides read TGTGCCAGCAGTTATCAAAGCTTCGGGACTGAAGCTTTCTTT. This gives the protein CASSYQSFGTEAFF.

This sequence joins TRBV2 and TRBJ1-4; 9 positions match TRBD1. The germline V gene has CDR1 SNHLY and CDR2 FYNNEI. The V gene end was trimmed by 6 bases and the J gene end by 5 bases; junction bases not matched to a gene: 7. This CDR3 spans 15 amino acids. The CDR3 DNA reads as TGTGCCAGCAGCCGGACAGGGGACAGGAATGAAAAACTGTTTTTT. It yields the protein CASSRTGDRNEKLFF.

The V and J genes are TRBV6-5 and TRBJ1-2; 7 bases map to TRBD1. The CDR3 spans 15 residues. The germline V gene encodes CDR1 MNHEY and CDR2 SVGAGI. V was clipped by 0 bases and J by 7 bases; unmatched bases: 8. CDR3 in amino acids: CASSYSNTGVSGYTF. CDR3 sequence (DNA): TGTGCCAGCAGTTACTCGAATACAGGGGTGTCTGGCTACACCTTC.

The V and J genes are TRBV19 and TRBJ1-5; D is possibly TRBD1 (5 bases). The CDR3 is 12 amino acids. Germline CDR1 is LNHDA and CDR2 is SQIVND (reference sequence). V gave up 7 bases and J gave up 7 bases, with 11 bases separating them. The CDR3 sequence is CASMGGGQPQHF. CDR3 nucleotide sequence: TGTGCCAGTATGGGCGGGGGGCAGCCCCAGCATTTT.

This sequence joins TRBV10-3 and TRBJ2-3; TRBD2 agrees at 7 bases. CDR1 and CDR2 (germline): ENHRY, SYGVKD. CDR3 size: 16 residues. The V gene end was trimmed by 2 bases and the J gene end by 0 bases; junction bases not matched to a gene: 5. CDR3: CAISEATSASTDTQYF. As DNA, the CDR3 is TGTGCCATCAGTGAGGCCACTAGCGCTAGCACAGATACGCAGTATTTT.

CDR3 residues: CASSLTAGNEQFF. DNA for the CDR3: TGTGCCAGCAGTTTGACAGCGGGAAATGAGCAGTTCTTC. The chain links TRBV27 to TRBJ2-1; 7 bases are a match to TRBD2. CDR3 length equals 13 residues. In germline, CDR1 is MNHEY, CDR2 SMNVEV (reference sequence). J lost 7 bases, V lost 3 bases, and 3 bases had no gene match.

This chain connects TRBV4-1 to TRBJ1-5, with TRBD1 as a possible D gene (6 bases). Germline V gene lookup returns CDR1 MGHRA and CDR2 YSYEKL. The germline V and J ends were trimmed by 4 bases and 3 bases, with 13 bases remaining between them. The CDR3 is made up of 15 amino acids. CDR3 amino acids: CASSPGGQNNQPQHF. The CDR3 DNA reads as TGCGCCAGCAGCCCTGGAGGACAGAACAATCAGCCCCAGCATTTT.